This T cell receptor beta chain was identified in a study of glioma-infiltrating T cells after dendritic cell vaccination (dated by TCRdb to 2016 to 2017). Regarding the research as a whole: A cohort of about 15 glioblastoma patients from Phase I and II dendritic cell vaccination trials was included, of whom 9 were newly diagnosed and 6 had recurrent disease. Between the early 2000s and the early 2010s, patients were given autologous tumor lysate-pulsed dendritic cell vaccination. To make the vaccine, monocyte-derived dendritic cells were cultured for 6 to 7 days with IL-4 and GM-CSF and then pulsed overnight with autologous tumor lysate. Patients received three intradermal dendritic cell vaccine injections at biweekly intervals in the arm below the axilla. Deep sequencing of TCR beta CDR3 regions was used to quantify tumor-infiltrating lymphocyte content and compare tumor and blood repertoires in dendritic cell-vaccinated glioblastoma patients. Survival after dendritic cell vaccination was correlated with TCR sequencing metrics, including TIL content and tumor-blood repertoire overlap. Here is what the overall study found, with its caveats: The three-group TCR overlap response model was characterized as speculative, and prospective validation of the model was stated to be required. The cohort was small and heterogeneous, only a few patients had full blood and tumor sets, and even fewer had initial-recurrent tumor pairs. TCR clonality showed no direct relationship with survival, which suggests that a diverse polyclonal response may be important. After dendritic cell vaccination, a higher estimated pretreatment TIL content predicted longer time to progression and overall survival.

For CDR1 and CDR2, the germline V gene lists MNHEY and SVGAGI. The CDR3 measures 13 amino acids from cysteine to phenylalanine. The kept DNA is CDR3 alone, 39 bases in frame from the first base. After removal of 6 bases from V and 6 bases from J, the junction retains 4 bases not matched to a gene. Remarks on this clone: Its antigen remains unidentified. Per-base quality was not reported, and no clone a single base away is much larger than it.

Selection of patients required sufficient residual fresh-frozen tumor tissue and over two years of available survival data. Molecular status otherwise varied across the glioblastoma patients, but none of them carried an isocitrate dehydrogenase mutation. PBMC were collected before vaccination, two weeks after the third vaccination, and at tumor progression if progression occurred. The Qiagen DNeasy Blood extraction Kit was used for extraction of genomic DNA. TCRB CDR3 regions were amplified from 1.5 to 2.5 ug genomic DNA, or all available DNA if less, using the immunoSEQ assay. For multiplex PCR, 60 forward primers for TCR V beta segments and 13 reverse primers for J beta segments were used. To estimate reads per starting template, synthetic control templates were spiked into each sample at limiting dilution. The Illumina HiSeq System generated 87 bp sequencing reads. In the paper's pipeline: To remove PCR and sequencing errors, closely related sequences were merged with a nearest neighbor algorithm. TCR overlap was measured as the percentage of unique tumor TCR beta sequences that were also present in the peripheral blood of the same patient. TCRdb stores this immuneACCESS table with in-frame sequences only. Part of the clones is absent; in the studies checked, under half of the shortfall reflects unresolved V genes, and no reason is known for the rest. V, J and clone size are those of that table, while D and trimming were read from the DNA. This sample is represented by around 96,000 clones; about 80% of them were singletons. Jointly, the top ten make up around 5.9% of the sample.

This specimen was blood, taken before dendritic cell vaccination. This TCR was recovered from a human donor with glioblastoma. The sequence joins TRBV6-5 to TRBJ2-2; the junction holds 7 bases that match TRBD1. Here is the DNA: TGTGCCAGCAGCCCAGGGGGACCCGGGGAGCTGTTTTTT. Its translation reads: CASSPGGPGELFF.